Listed here are 9 T cell receptor beta chains from one sample, sequenced in a study of T cells after yellow fever vaccination. TCRdb re-called the 5' RACE reads with MiXCR, one entry per CDR3 protein. The table includes 450,000 to 550,000 distinct CDR3 sequences, roughly a fifth detected once. Sequenced material: PBMCs, taken roughly 20 days after the first yellow fever vaccination. These receptors were collected from a man younger than 35 who received the YFV17D yellow fever vaccine.

This chain connects TRBV7-9 to TRBJ2-7; 9 nucleotides match TRBD1. Germline assignment: CDR1 SEHNR and CDR2 FQNEAQ (reference sequence). This CDR3 comprises 15 residues. After removal of 4 bases from V and 5 bases from J, the junction contained 9 bases not matched to a gene. CDR3 sequence reads: CASSWIGGQGNEQYF. The CDR3 nucleotides are TGTGCCAGCAGCTGGATTGGGGGACAGGGCAACGAGCAGTACTTC.

The chain combines TRBV7-9 with TRBJ2-7; D unresolved. CDR1 and CDR2 (germline): SEHNR, FQNEAQ (reference sequence). This CDR3 contains 13 residues. The germline V and J ends were trimmed by 5 bases and 0 bases, with 8 bases remaining between them. CDR3 nucleotide sequence: TGTGCCAGCAGCAGCCCCTTCTCCTACGAGCAGTACGTC. It specifies CASSSPFSYEQYV.

The V call is TRBV6-1, the J call TRBJ2-7; 7 nucleotides match TRBD1. V dropped 5 bases and J dropped 3; count of bases not matched to a gene: 7. From germline, CDR1 is MNHNS and CDR2 SASEGT. The CDR3 consists of 14 residues. The CDR3 loop reads CASSRSGQDYEQYF. CDR3 nucleotides: TGTGCCAGCAGTCGGAGCGGACAGGACTACGAGCAGTACTTC.

This clonotype has a handful of counts. The chain links TRBV4-1 to TRBJ2-7; 8 nucleotides align to TRBD2. The CDR3 is 14 amino acids. The junction had 4 bases not matched to a gene; V was cut back by 5 bases and J by 1 base. The germline CDR1 and CDR2 sequences are MGHRA and YSYEKL. CDR3 bases: TGCGCCAGCAGCAGGCTAGCGGGTTCCTACGAGCAGTACGTC. It encodes CASSRLAGSYEQYV.

V is TRBV20-1 and J is TRBJ1-1, with a possible D match to TRBD1 (6 bases). CDR1 and CDR2 (germline): DFQATT, SNEGSKA (reference sequence). Trimming stripped 3 bases from V and 6 bases from J, with 17 bases between. There are 14 residues in the CDR3. CDR3 in DNA: TGCAGTGCTAGGGGGCCAACAGGGACGGCTGAAGCTTTCTTT. It is translated as CSARGPTGTAEAFF.

This clonotype has just a few counts. The chain combines TRBV10-3 with TRBJ1-5; 8 bases are shared with TRBD1. After removal of 4 bases from V and 4 bases from J, the junction contained 3 bases not matched to a gene. In germline, CDR1 is ENHRY, CDR2 SYGVKD. The CDR3 contains 14 residues. The CDR3 DNA is TGTGCCATCAGTGGGGGACAGGTGAATCAGCCCCAGCATTTT. This codes for CAISGGQVNQPQHF.

This clonotype showed up just once. This sequence joins TRBV18 and TRBJ1-1, with D perhaps matching TRBD1 (6 bases). The CDR3 is made up of 13 amino acids. V dropped 6 bases and J dropped 5 bases, with 13 bases sitting between them. The germline gives CDR1 KGHSH, CDR2 LQKENI. This CDR3 is CASSGGGETEAFF. The CDR3 DNA reads as TGTGCCAGCTCCGGAGGGGGGGAAACTGAAGCTTTCTTT.

V is TRBV5-1 and J is TRBJ2-3, with TRBD2 matching 9 bases. Germline V lookup: CDR1 SGHRS, CDR2 YFSETQ. The CDR3 spans 14 residues. J lost 2 bases, V lost 7 bases, and 5 bases had no gene match. The chain's CDR3 is CASVSGGFTDTQYF. The CDR3 DNA follows: TGCGCCAGCGTTAGCGGGGGATTCACAGATACGCAGTATTTT.

This clonotype was seen more than once but under ten times. This chain uses TRBV14 with TRBJ1-2; D unresolved. The germline V and J ends were trimmed by 0 bases and 7 bases, with 12 bases remaining between them. In germline, CDR1 is SGHDN, CDR2 FVKESK. The CDR3 has 14 amino acids. CDR3 in DNA: TGTGCCAGCAGCCAAGAGTACGTCGGCTCTGGCTACACCTTC. Amino acid sequence: CASSQEYVGSGYTF.